This T cell receptor beta chain was found in a study of graft-versus-host responses after intestinal transplantation. Study results and limitations: GvH clones detected in recipient marrow included some appearing first in ileum or blood. After transplant, early declines in HvG clones were associated with peak levels of circulating GvH clones.

Samples of post-transplant bone marrow were collected from the posterior iliac crest or another site. Generated by immunoSEQ multiplex PCR, the TCRdb table keeps only in-frame clones and is missing some. The top ten hold approximately 6.3% of the sample, which has approximately 70,000 clones, roughly 92% seen once. Trimming took off 1 base at V and 1 base at J, with 8 bases between the two ends. CDR1 SGHRS and CDR2 YFSETQ come from the germline V gene. This CDR3 has 14 residues. Note on this clone: Its specificity is unknown.

The chain links TRBV5-1 to TRBJ1-1, with D possibly matching TRBD1 (5 bases). The TCR sequence derives from a human patient who received an intestinal transplant, so some T cells may come from the graft donor. Sequenced material: bone marrow, taken 700 to 850 days after intestinal transplantation. CDR3 protein: CASSLYGGNTEAFF. The CDR3 DNA is TGCGCCAGCAGCTTGTATGGGGGGAACACTGAAGCTTTCTTT.